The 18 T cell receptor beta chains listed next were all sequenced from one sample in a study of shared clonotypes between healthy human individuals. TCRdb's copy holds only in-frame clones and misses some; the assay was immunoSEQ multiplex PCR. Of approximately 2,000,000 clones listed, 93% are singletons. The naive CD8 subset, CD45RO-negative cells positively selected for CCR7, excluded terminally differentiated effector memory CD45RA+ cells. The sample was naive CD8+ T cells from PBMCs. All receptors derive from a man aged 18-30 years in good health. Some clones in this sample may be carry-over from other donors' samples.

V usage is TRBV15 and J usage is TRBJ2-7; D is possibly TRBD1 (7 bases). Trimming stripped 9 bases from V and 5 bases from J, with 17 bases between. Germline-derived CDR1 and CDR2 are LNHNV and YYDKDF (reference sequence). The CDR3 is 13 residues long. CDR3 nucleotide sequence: TGTGCCACGGCAGGGGGGACTCTGAACGAGCAGTACTTC. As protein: CATAGGTLNEQYF.

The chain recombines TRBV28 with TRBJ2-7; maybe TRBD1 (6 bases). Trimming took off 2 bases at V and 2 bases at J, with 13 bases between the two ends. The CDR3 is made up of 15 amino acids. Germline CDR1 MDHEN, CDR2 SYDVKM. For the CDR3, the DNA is TGTGCCAGCAGTTTAAGGGAAACAGGGACCTACGAGCAGTACTTC. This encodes CASSLRETGTYEQYF.

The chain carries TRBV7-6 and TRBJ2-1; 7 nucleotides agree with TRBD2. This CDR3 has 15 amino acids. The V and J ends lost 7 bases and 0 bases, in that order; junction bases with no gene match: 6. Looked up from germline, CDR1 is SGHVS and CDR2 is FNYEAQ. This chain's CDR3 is CASTPSGASYNEQFF. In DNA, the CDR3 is TGTGCCAGCACTCCGAGCGGGGCCTCCTACAATGAGCAGTTCTTC.

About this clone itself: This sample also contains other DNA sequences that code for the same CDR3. This chain's CDR3 is CSVVTGANVLTF. The CDR3 region has the DNA TGCAGCGTTGTAACTGGGGCCAACGTCCTGACTTTC. The J gene is TRBJ2-6, the V gene TRBV29-1; D gene unclear. The germline V gene encodes CDR1 SQVTM and CDR2 ANQGSEA. V was pared by 4 bases and J by 2 bases, with 3 bases between. CDR3 length equals 12 residues. The variable domain in full, completed from reference TRBV29-1 and TRBJ2-6, reads SAVISQKPSRDICQRGTSLTIQCQVDSQVTMMFWYRQQPGQSLTLIATANQGSEATYESGFVIDKFPISRPNLTFSTLTVSNMSPEDSSIYLCSVVTGANVLTFGAGSRLTVL.

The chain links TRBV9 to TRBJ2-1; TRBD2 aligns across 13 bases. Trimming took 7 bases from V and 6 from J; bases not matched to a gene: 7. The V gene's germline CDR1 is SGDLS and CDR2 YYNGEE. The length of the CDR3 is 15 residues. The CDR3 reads CASARTSGRGNEQFF. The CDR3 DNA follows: TGTGCCAGCGCCCGGACTAGCGGGAGAGGCAATGAGCAGTTCTTC.

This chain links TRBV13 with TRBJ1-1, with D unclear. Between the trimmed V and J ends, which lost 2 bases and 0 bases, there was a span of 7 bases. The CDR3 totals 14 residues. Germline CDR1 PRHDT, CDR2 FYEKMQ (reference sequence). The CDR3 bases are TGTGCCAGCAGCTTATCGGGCGTGAACACTGAAGCTTTCTTT. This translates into CASSLSGVNTEAFF.

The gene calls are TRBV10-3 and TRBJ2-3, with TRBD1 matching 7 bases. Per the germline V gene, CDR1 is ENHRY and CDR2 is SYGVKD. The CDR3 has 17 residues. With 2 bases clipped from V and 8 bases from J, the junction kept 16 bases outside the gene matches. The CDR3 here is CAISEGTVGDRRFTQYF. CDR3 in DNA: TGTGCCATCAGTGAGGGTACCGTGGGGGACAGACGTTTTACGCAGTATTTT.

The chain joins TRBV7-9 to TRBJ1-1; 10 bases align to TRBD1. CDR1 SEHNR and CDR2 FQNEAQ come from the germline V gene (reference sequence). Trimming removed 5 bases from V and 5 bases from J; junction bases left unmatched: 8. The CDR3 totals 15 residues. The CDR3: CASSMPGQGKTEAFF. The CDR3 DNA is TGTGCCAGCAGCATGCCGGGACAGGGGAAAACTGAAGCTTTCTTT.

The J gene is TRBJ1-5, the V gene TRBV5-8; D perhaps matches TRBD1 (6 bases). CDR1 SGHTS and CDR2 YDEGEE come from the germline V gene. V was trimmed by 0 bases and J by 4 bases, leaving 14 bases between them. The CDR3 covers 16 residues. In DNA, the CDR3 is TGTGCCAGCAGCTTGGTAAGGGGGGGGTCGAATCAGCCCCAGCATTTT. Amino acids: CASSLVRGGSNQPQHF.

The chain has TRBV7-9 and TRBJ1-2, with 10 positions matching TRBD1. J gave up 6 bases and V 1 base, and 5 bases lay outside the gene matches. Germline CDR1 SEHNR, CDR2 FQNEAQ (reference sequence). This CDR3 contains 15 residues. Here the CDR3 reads CASSLDFGTGDGYTF. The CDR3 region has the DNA TGTGCCAGCAGCTTAGATTTCGGGACAGGGGATGGCTACACCTTC.

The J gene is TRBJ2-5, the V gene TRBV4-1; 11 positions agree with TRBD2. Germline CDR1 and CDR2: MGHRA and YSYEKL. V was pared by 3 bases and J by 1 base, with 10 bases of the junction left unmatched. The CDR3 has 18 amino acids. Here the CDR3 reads CASSHTLRTSGSQETQYF. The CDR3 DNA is TGCGCCAGCAGCCACACCCTGCGGACTAGCGGGTCCCAAGAGACCCAGTACTTC.

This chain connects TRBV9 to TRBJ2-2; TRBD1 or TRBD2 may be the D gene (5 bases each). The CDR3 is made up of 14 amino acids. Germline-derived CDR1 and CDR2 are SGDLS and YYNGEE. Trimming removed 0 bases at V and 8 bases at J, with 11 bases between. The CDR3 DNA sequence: TGTGCCAGCAGCGTAGGAGGGGTCGGGGGGGAGCTGTTTTTT. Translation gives CASSVGGVGGELFF. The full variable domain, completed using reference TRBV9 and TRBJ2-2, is DSGVTQTPKHLITATGQRVTLRCSPRSGDLSVYWYQQSLDQGLQFLIQYYNGEERAKGNILERFSAQQFPDLHSELNLSSLELGDSALYFCASSVGGVGGELFFGEGSRLTVL.

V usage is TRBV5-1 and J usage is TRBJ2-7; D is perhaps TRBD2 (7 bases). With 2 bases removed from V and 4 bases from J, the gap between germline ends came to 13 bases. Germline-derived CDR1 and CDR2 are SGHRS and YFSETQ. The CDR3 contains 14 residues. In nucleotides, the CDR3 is TGCGCCAGCAGCTTAAGCGGGACACTATACGAGCAGTACTTC. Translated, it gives CASSLSGTLYEQYF. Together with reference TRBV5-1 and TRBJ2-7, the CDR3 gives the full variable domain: KAGVTQTPRYLIKTRGQQVTLSCSPISGHRSVSWYQQTPGQGLQFLFEYFSETQRNKGNFPGRFSGRQFSNSRSEMNVSTLELGDSALYLCASSLSGTLYEQYFGPGTRLTVT.

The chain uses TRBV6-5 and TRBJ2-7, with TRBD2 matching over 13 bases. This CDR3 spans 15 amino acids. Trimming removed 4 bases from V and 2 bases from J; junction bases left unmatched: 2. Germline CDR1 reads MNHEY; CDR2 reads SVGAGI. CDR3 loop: CASSLLAGGAYEQYF. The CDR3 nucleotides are TGTGCCAGCAGTTTACTAGCGGGAGGGGCCTACGAGCAGTACTTC.

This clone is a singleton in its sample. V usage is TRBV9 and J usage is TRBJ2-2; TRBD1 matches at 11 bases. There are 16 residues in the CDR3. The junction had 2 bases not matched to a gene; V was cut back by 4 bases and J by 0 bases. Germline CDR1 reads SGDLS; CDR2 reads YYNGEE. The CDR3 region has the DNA TGTGCCAGCAGCACGGGACAGGGGGCGAACACCGGGGAGCTGTTTTTT. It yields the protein CASSTGQGANTGELFF.

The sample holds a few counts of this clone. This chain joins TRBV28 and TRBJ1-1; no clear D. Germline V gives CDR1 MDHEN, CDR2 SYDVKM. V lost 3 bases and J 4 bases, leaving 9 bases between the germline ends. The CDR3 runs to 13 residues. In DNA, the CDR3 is TGTGCCAGCAGTTTCGGGCGGGCCACTGAAGCTTTCTTT. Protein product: CASSFGRATEAFF.

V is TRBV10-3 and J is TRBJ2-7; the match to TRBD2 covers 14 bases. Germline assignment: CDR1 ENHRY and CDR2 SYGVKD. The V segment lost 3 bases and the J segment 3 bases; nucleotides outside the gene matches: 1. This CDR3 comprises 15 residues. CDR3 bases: TGTGCCATCAGTGAAGGGACTAGCGGGAGCTACGAGCAGTACTTC. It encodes CAISEGTSGSYEQYF.

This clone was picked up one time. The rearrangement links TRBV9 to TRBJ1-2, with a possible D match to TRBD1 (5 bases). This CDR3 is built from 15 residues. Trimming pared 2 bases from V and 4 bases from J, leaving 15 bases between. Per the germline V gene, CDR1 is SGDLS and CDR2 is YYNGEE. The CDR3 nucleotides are TGTGCCAGCAGCGTTTCAAAGCAGGGCACCTATGGCTACACCTTC. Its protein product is CASSVSKQGTYGYTF.